This is a list of T cell receptor beta chains from one sample in a study of CXCR3-negative and CXCR3-positive naive CD8 T cells. Reprocessing the 5' RACE reads, TCRdb reports a single entry for every CDR3 protein and omits DNA. The table lists tens of thousands of distinct CDR3 sequences. The sample consisted of naive CXCR3- CD8+ T cells from blood. These receptor sequences come from a human donor in good health. Some clones in this sample may be carry-over from other donors' samples. CDR3s include the opening cysteine and the closing phenylalanine or tryptophan. Fields, in order: J gene, CDR3 length, V gene, clone size, CDR3 protein. Some rows have no size entry. The others give once, few or many, or a class for an expanded clone.

TRBJ2-7,13,TRBV28,NA,CASSLSDSYEQYF
TRBJ2-2,14,TRBV29-1,NA,CSVVGNTNTGELFF
TRBJ2-7,17,TRBV4-1,NA,CASSQGPGQGTNYEQYF
TRBJ2-7,13,TRBV2,large,CASSQGRGYEQYF
TRBJ2-7,16,TRBV20-1,NA,CSARDGPQGYTYEQYF
TRBJ2-3,12,TRBV7-6,medium-sized,CASGRGTDTQYF
TRBJ2-5,14,TRBV29-1,NA,CSVEDGGGPGTQYF
TRBJ2-1,17,TRBV7-9,NA,CASSLAVKGTGNYEQYF
TRBJ2-7,11,TRBV29-1,NA,CSVEAKGGAYF
TRBJ2-2,18,TRBV7-6,NA,CAISLLVRGGAETGELFF
TRBJ2-7,17,TRBV28,NA,CASSLLRDRVGTYEQYF
TRBJ2-2,14,TRBV7-6,NA,CASSLGDQTGELFF
TRBJ2-1,14,TRBV10-3,NA,CAILLNDRNNEQFF
TRBJ2-1,14,TRBV9,NA,CASSGGTGYNEQFF
TRBJ2-2,17,TRBV28,NA,CASSLVGGTVGTGELFF
TRBJ1-1,15,TRBV28,NA,CASSLFGRADTEAFF